Below, 27 T cell receptor beta chains from the same sample are listed, as sequenced in a study of naive and memory T cell subsets. TCR cDNA received a 3' ligated oligonucleotide that carried a UMI. Four PCR rounds used nested alpha and beta constant region primers plus the SP2 primer. Each CDR3 protein gets one entry after TCRdb re-called the 5' RACE reads with MiXCR. Of 56,000 or so distinct CDR3 sequences in the sample, approximately 8% are singletons; the top ten hold roughly 8.9%. These receptors were collected from a female donor in good health.

The chain has TRBV29-1 and TRBJ2-1, with TRBD2 identical over 12 bases. Germline V gives CDR1 SQVTM, CDR2 ANQGSEA. CDR3 length: 15 residues. Trimming cost V 4 bases and J 8 bases; bases outside gene matches: 9. The CDR3 here is CSVGRTSGVFDEQFF. CDR3 sequence (DNA): TGCAGCGTTGGACGGACTAGCGGGGTATTCGATGAGCAGTTCTTC.

The sample holds a few counts of this clonotype. The chain links TRBV6-5 to TRBJ2-7; a possible D gene is TRBD2 (6 bases). Germline V gene lookup returns CDR1 MNHEY and CDR2 SVGAGI. Trimming removed 5 bases at V and 7 bases at J, with 12 bases between. This CDR3 has 12 residues. CDR3 region: CASSPRGWEQYF. The CDR3 DNA sequence: TGTGCCAGCAGTCCCCGGGGGTGGGAGCAGTACTTC.

The chain carries TRBV10-3 and TRBJ1-1; D unresolved. V was clipped by 5 bases and J by 2 bases, with 9 bases between them. The CDR3 runs to 13 residues. CDR1 and CDR2 from the germline V gene are ENHRY and SYGVKD. The CDR3 sequence: CAISPESNTEAFF. The CDR3 DNA follows: TGTGCCATCAGTCCCGAAAGTAACACTGAAGCTTTCTTT.

This chain joins TRBV5-4 and TRBJ2-3; 11 nucleotides match TRBD2. V dropped 2 bases and J dropped 1; count of bases not matched to a gene: 3. Germline V gives CDR1 SGHNT, CDR2 YYREEE (reference sequence). The CDR3 is made up of 16 amino acids. Here the CDR3 reads CASSFLTSGGTDTQYF. Here the CDR3 DNA reads TGTGCCAGCAGCTTCCTGACTAGCGGGGGCACAGATACGCAGTATTTT.

This clonotype was seen at least ten times. The chain carries TRBV29-1 and TRBJ1-1; maybe TRBD1 (5 bases). This CDR3 is built from 12 residues. The germline gives CDR1 SQVTM, CDR2 ANQGSEA. V lost 4 bases, J lost 4 bases, and 10 bases lay in between. CDR3 in amino acids: CSVGQGGTEAFF. The DNA for the CDR3 is TGCAGCGTTGGGCAGGGAGGCACTGAAGCTTTCTTT.

The chain joins TRBV13 to TRBJ1-4, with D possibly matching TRBD1 (5 bases). From germline, CDR1 is PRHDT and CDR2 FYEKMQ (reference sequence). V lost 2 bases, J lost 3 bases, and 19 bases lay in between. The length of the CDR3 is 18 residues. CDR3 DNA sequence: TGTGCCAGCAGCTTAAACAGGATGGCTCATATCTCTAATGAAAAACTGTTTTTT. It codes for CASSLNRMAHISNEKLFF. The full variable domain, completed using reference TRBV13 and TRBJ1-4, is AAGVIQSPRHLIKEKRETATLKCYPIPRHDTVYWYQQGPGQDPQFLISFYEKMQSDKGSIPDRFSAQQFSDYHSELNMSSLELGDSALYFCASSLNRMAHISNEKLFFGSGTQLSVL.

This clonotype was seen at least ten times. The rearrangement joins TRBV7-9 to TRBJ1-1; D is unclear. The CDR3 length is 10 residues. CDR1 is SEHNR and CDR2 is FQNEAQ in the germline V gene (reference sequence). Trimming pared 4 bases from V and 8 bases from J, leaving 5 bases between. CDR3 sequence: CASSYSEAFF. In DNA form, the CDR3 reads TGTGCCAGCAGCTACTCCGAAGCTTTCTTT.

This clonotype has a count of ten or more. The chain employs TRBV20-1 and TRBJ1-5; 9 nucleotides match TRBD1. CDR1 and CDR2 from the germline V gene are DFQATT and SNEGSKA (reference sequence). The CDR3 contains 17 residues. V lost 2 bases to trimming and J lost 0 bases; unmatched junction nucleotides: 8. The CDR3 loop is CSARPNRGQLSNQPQHF. CDR3 coding DNA: TGCAGTGCTAGACCCAACAGGGGGCAACTTAGCAATCAGCCCCAGCATTTT.

This clonotype has at least ten counts. The V gene is TRBV6-2 or TRBV6-3, the J gene TRBJ1-1; tentatively, D is TRBD1 (6 bases). The V gene lost 3 bases and the J gene lost 0 bases, with 11 bases spanning the gap. Germline values: CDR1 MNHEY, CDR2 SVGEGT. The CDR3 is 15 residues long. The CDR3 sequence is CASSYGGGMNTEAFF. DNA of the CDR3: TGTGCCAGCAGTTATGGGGGCGGGATGAACACTGAAGCTTTCTTT.

Many counts were recorded for this clonotype. The J gene is TRBJ1-1, the V gene TRBV7-4, with 10 bases identical to TRBD1. CDR1 and CDR2 (germline): SGHVT, SQSDAQ. After removal of 1 base from V and 4 bases from J, the junction contained 3 bases not matched to a gene. The CDR3 loop spans 15 amino acids. The CDR3 DNA follows: TGTGCCAGCAGCTTAGAGACAGGGGGCAGCACTGAAGCTTTCTTT. This sequence encodes CASSLETGGSTEAFF.

Ten or more counts support this clonotype. CDR3 sequence reads: CASSEVEGTEAFF. In nucleotides, the CDR3 is TGTGCCAGCAGTGAGGTAGAGGGCACTGAAGCTTTCTTT. The V gene is TRBV2, the J gene TRBJ1-1; D is uncertain. Deletions cut 3 bases from V and 4 bases from J, with 9 bases between. CDR3 size: 13 residues. Per the germline V gene, CDR1 is SNHLY and CDR2 is FYNNEI.

This clonotype was counted many times. The CDR3 region is CSARQGSNTEAFF. CDR3 in DNA: TGCAGTGCTAGGCAGGGATCGAACACTGAAGCTTTCTTT. The chain is built from TRBV20-1 and TRBJ1-1, with a possible D match to TRBD1 (5 bases). Germline CDR1 and CDR2: DFQATT and SNEGSKA (reference sequence). This CDR3 region has 13 residues. Deletions cut 3 bases from V and 1 base from J, with 9 bases between.

CDR3 protein: CASSIDRGSGSYEQYF. CDR3 DNA: TGTGCCAGTAGTATAGATCGGGGTAGCGGATCCTACGAGCAGTACTTC. V and J are TRBV19 and TRBJ2-7, with D maybe TRBD2 (6 bases). V was trimmed by 0 bases and J by 1 base, leaving 13 bases between them. The CDR3 length is 16 residues. The germline gives CDR1 LNHDA, CDR2 SQIVND (reference sequence).

This clonotype has a handful of counts. The chain uses TRBV12-3 or TRBV12-4 and TRBJ2-1; perhaps TRBD2 as D (7 bases). The V and J ends lost 6 bases and 8 bases respectively, with 17 bases between them. The CDR3 covers 14 residues. The chain's CDR3 is CASRTGGRIDEQFF. CDR3 coding DNA: TGTGCCAGCAGGACGGGGGGCCGAATCGATGAGCAGTTCTTC.

This clonotype appeared many times. The chain carries TRBV6-5 and TRBJ1-4; possibly TRBD1 for D (5 bases). Trimming took 5 bases from V and 4 from J, leaving 11 bases between them. The germline V gene has CDR1 MNHEY and CDR2 SVGAGI. CDR3 length equals 14 residues. The CDR3 reads CASSTWGSNEKLFF. For the CDR3, the DNA is TGTGCCAGCAGTACCTGGGGCAGTAATGAAAAACTGTTTTTT.

J is TRBJ2-1 and V is TRBV7-8; D is unresolved. The CDR3 has 15 residues. Germline CDR1 reads SGHVS; CDR2 reads FQNEAQ. Between the trimmed V and J ends, which lost 2 bases and 0 bases, there was a span of 8 bases. DNA of the CDR3: TGTGCCAGCAGCTTATCAACAAGCTCCTACAATGAGCAGTTCTTC. Protein: CASSLSTSSYNEQFF.

The chain is built from TRBV4-1 and TRBJ1-1; TRBD1 aligns across 7 bases. J was trimmed by 10 bases and V by 4 bases; bases with no gene match: 15. CDR1 is MGHRA and CDR2 is YSYEKL in the germline V gene. The CDR3 loop spans 15 amino acids. The CDR3 DNA reads as TGCGCCAGCAGCCCTGACAGGGCGGAAAGGTTGATAGCTTTCTTT. Translated: CASSPDRAERLIAFF.

This clonotype was found many times. This chain connects TRBV29-1 to TRBJ1-5, with D maybe TRBD1 (5 bases). Trimming stripped 4 bases from V and 0 bases from J, with 10 bases between. Germline V CDR1 and CDR2: SQVTM, ANQGSEA. CDR3 size: 14 residues. DNA for the CDR3: TGCAGCGTTGCCTCAGGGAATAGCAATCAGCCCCAGCATTTT. It specifies CSVASGNSNQPQHF.

This chain connects TRBV6-1 to TRBJ1-5; TRBD1 matches 9 bases. CDR1 and CDR2 from the germline V gene are MNHNS and SASEGT. The junction had 4 bases not matched to a gene; V was cut back by 5 bases and J by 2 bases. The CDR3 covers 15 residues. The CDR3 nucleotides read TGTGCCAGCAGTACGGACAGGGGAGGCAATCAGCCCCAGCATTTT. The encoded protein is CASSTDRGGNQPQHF.

The rearrangement uses TRBV7-2 and TRBJ1-1; D might be TRBD1 (5 bases). Trimming took 5 bases from V and 5 from J, leaving 15 bases between them. Germline CDR1 SGHTA, CDR2 FQGNSA. The CDR3 spans 14 residues. The CDR3 is CASSPGGGRTEAFF. DNA of the CDR3: TGTGCCAGCAGCCCGGGGGGGGGTCGGACTGAAGCTTTCTTT. Using reference TRBV7-2 and TRBJ1-1 for the parts outside the CDR3, the full variable domain is GAGVSQSPSNKVTEKGKDVELRCDPISGHTALYWYRQSLGQGLEFLIYFQGNSAPDKSGLPSDRFSAERTGGSVSTLTIQRTQQEDSAVYLCASSPGGGRTEAFFGQGTRLTVV.

This clonotype has more than one count but fewer than ten. The genes are TRBV2 and TRBJ1-1; a possible D gene is TRBD1 (5 bases). V was cut by 1 base and J by 6 bases, with 12 bases left in between. Per the germline V gene, CDR1 is SNHLY and CDR2 is FYNNEI. This CDR3 spans 14 amino acids. The CDR3 bases are TGTGCCAGCAGTGAAGTGGGAGGGGACTCTGAAGCTTTCTTT. Amino acid sequence: CASSEVGGDSEAFF.

This clonotype was found a few times. The rearrangement links TRBV5-4 to TRBJ2-1; the match to TRBD2 covers 9 bases. Trimming cost V 4 bases and J 5 bases; bases outside gene matches: 16. Germline loops: CDR1 SGHNT, CDR2 YYREEE (reference sequence). The CDR3 extends over 18 amino acids. CDR3 in DNA: TGTGCCAGCAGCCCGAAGGCGGCGGGGGGGCCATGTGACAATGAGCAGTTCTTC. Encoded protein: CASSPKAAGGPCDNEQFF.

This chain links TRBV12-3 or TRBV12-4 with TRBJ1-1, with D possibly TRBD1 on 5 matching bases. V lost 5 bases and J lost 5, with 18 bases in between. This CDR3 spans 15 amino acids. DNA of the CDR3: TGTGCCAGCAGTACCGCCCGGGGCTGCGGGACTGAAGCTTTCTTT. Translation gives CASSTARGCGTEAFF.

J is TRBJ2-5 and V is TRBV7-2; possibly TRBD1 for D (5 bases). V lost 5 bases and J lost 3, with 16 bases in between. Germline V lookup: CDR1 SGHTA, CDR2 FQGNSA. The CDR3 length is 15 residues. The DNA of the CDR3 is TGTGCCAGCAGCCGTAGTCAGGGTTCCAAAGAGACCCAGTACTTC. As protein: CASSRSQGSKETQYF.

In its sample, this clonotype was seen many times. V is TRBV7-9 and J is TRBJ1-2; 7 bases are shared with TRBD1. The CDR3 runs to 14 residues. V gave up 4 bases and J gave up 7 bases; unmatched junction bases: 9. CDR1 and CDR2 from the germline V gene are SEHNR and FQNEAQ (reference sequence). The chain's CDR3 is CASSYRGERVGYTF. CDR3 in DNA: TGTGCCAGCAGCTACAGGGGAGAGAGGGTTGGCTACACCTTC.

At least ten counts were recorded for this clonotype. The rearrangement links TRBV29-1 to TRBJ1-1, with D unclear. Germline V gives CDR1 SQVTM, CDR2 ANQGSEA. This CDR3 region has 12 residues. V was cut by 0 bases and J by 6 bases, with 8 bases left in between. As DNA, the CDR3 is TGCAGCGTTGAAGACGGAATTTCTGAAGCTTTCTTT. Protein: CSVEDGISEAFF.

This chain joins TRBV27 and TRBJ1-6; D perhaps matches TRBD1 (5 bases). Germline CDR1 reads MNHEY; CDR2 reads SMNVEV (reference sequence). This CDR3 has 17 residues. Between the trimmed V and J ends, which lost 8 bases and 0 bases, there was a span of 17 bases. The CDR3 DNA reads as TGTGCCAGCGGGACCGTCAAGGGCAGCTCCTATAATTCACCCCTCCACTTT. Its translation is CASGTVKGSSYNSPLHF.